This entry describes one T cell receptor (beta chain). Its antigen is unknown. The germline V gene has CDR1 SGHVS and CDR2 FQNEAQ. Deletions cut 4 bases from V and 0 bases from J, with 25 bases between. There are 20 residues in the CDR3. The sample originates from a study of cytomegalovirus exposure and HLA in healthy donors. Study results and caveats: Being productive about 90% or about 30% of the time was typical of most TCR beta V segments in an earlier analysis.

The PCR ran on 60 Vbeta and 13 Jbeta primers. Per the original data handling: Unique TCR beta chains numbered around 80 million in a later analysis, with roughly 11 million shared. TCRdb's copy holds only in-frame clones and misses some; the assay was immunoSEQ multiplex PCR. For V, J and clone size, that table is used; D and trimming come from the DNA. Seen in this sample are some 150,000 clones; the ten most common clones hold less than 3.5%. Though probably carrying unrecorded immune exposures, donors were nominally healthy at sampling. The V call is TRBV7-8, the J call TRBJ2-4, with D possibly being TRBD1 (5 bases). The TCR was taken from a man between 35 and 55 years old in good health and CMV-seronegative. The specimen was PBMCs. For the CDR3, the DNA is TGTGCCAGCAGCTCCCTGGGGCTATCGACAGCCCTTATAGCCAAAAACATTCAGTACTTC. Translated, it gives CASSSLGLSTALIAKNIQYF.